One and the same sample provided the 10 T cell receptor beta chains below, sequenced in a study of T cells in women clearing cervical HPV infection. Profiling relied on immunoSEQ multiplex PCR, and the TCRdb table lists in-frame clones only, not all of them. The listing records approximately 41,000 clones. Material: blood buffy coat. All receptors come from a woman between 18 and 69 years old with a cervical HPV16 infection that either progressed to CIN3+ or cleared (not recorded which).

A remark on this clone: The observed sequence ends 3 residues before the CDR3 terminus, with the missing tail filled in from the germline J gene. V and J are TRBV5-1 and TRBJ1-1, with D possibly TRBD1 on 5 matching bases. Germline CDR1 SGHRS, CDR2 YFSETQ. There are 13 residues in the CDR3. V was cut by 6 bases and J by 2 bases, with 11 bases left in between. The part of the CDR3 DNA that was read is TGCGCCAGCACAACCACAGGTAACACTGAA. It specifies CASTTTGNTE. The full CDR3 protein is CASTTTGNTEAFF.

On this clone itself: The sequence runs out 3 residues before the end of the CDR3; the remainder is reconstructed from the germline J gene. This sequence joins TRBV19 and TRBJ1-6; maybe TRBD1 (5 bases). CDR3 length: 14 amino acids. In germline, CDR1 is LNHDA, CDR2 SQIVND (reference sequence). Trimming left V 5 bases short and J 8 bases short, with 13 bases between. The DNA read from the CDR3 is TGTGCCAGTAGTTCCGGACACGGTGATTCACCC. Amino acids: CASSSGHGDSP. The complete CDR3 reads CASSSGHGDSPLHF. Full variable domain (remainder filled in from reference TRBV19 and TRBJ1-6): DGGITQSPKYLFRKEGQNVTLSCEQNLNHDAMYWYRQDPGQGLRLIYYSQIVNDFQKGDIAEGYSVSREKKESFPLTVTSAQKNPTAFYLCASSSGHGDSPLHFGNGTRLTVT.

This CDR3 is CSAAGTIRETQYF. The part of the CDR3 DNA that was read is TGCAGTGCTGCCGGGACTATCAGAGAGACC. The chain links TRBV20-1 to TRBJ2-5, with TRBD2 matching 7 bases. The read halts 3 residues ahead of the CDR3 end, with the missing end drawn from the germline J gene. The CDR3 extends over 13 amino acids. Germline V CDR1 and CDR2: DFQATT, SNEGSKA (reference sequence). J was trimmed by 4 bases and V by 5 bases; bases with no gene match: 7.

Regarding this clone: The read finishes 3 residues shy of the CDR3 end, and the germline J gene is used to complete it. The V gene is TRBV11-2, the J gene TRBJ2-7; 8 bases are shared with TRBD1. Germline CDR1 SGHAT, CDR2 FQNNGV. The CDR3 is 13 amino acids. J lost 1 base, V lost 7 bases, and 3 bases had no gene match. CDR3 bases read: TGTGCCAGCATTGACAGGGGATCCTACGAG. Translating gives CASIDRGSYE. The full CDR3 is CASIDRGSYEQYF.

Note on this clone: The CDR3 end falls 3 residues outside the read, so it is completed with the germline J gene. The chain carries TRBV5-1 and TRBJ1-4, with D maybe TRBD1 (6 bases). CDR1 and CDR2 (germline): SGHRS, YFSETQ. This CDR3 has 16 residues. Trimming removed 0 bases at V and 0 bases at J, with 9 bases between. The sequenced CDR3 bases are TGCGCCAGCAGCTTGGGGGCAGGGGCAACTAATGAAAAA. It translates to CASSLGAGATNEK. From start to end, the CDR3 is CASSLGAGATNEKLFF.

Incomplete CDR3 DNA: TGTGCCAGCAGCTTAACGGCGGCGACTGAA. Protein sequence: CASSLTAATE. The entire CDR3 protein reads CASSLTAATEAFF. The rearrangement joins TRBV7-3 to TRBJ1-1; D not certain. The read ends 3 residues shy of where the CDR3 ends; the end is completed using the germline J gene. This CDR3 is 13 amino acids long. CDR1 and CDR2 (germline): SGHTA, FQGTGA. Trimming removed 0 bases at V and 5 bases at J, with 7 bases between. The full variable domain, its missing parts supplied by reference TRBV7-3 and TRBJ1-1, is GAGVSQTPSNKVTEKGKYVELRCDPISGHTALYWYRQSLGQGPEFLIYFQGTGAADDSGLPNDRFFAVRPEGSVSTLKIQRTERGDSAVYLCASSLTAATEAFFGQGTRLTVV.

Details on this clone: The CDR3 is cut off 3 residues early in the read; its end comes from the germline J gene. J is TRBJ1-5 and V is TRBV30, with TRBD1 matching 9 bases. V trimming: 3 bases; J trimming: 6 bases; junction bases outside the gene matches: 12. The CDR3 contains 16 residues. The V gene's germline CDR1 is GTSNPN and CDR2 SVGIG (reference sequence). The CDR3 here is CAWSPSGTGSGQPQHF. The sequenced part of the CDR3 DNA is TGTGCCTGGAGCCCTTCCGGGACAGGGAGCGGTCAGCCC.

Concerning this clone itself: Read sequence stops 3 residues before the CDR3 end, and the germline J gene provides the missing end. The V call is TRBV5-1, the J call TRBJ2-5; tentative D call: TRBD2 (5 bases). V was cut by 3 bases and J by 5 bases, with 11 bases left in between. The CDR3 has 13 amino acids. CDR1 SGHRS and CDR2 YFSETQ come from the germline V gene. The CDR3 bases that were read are TGCGCCAGCAGCTCAGCGGTCCGCGAGACC. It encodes CASSSAVRET. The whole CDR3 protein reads CASSSAVRETQYF.

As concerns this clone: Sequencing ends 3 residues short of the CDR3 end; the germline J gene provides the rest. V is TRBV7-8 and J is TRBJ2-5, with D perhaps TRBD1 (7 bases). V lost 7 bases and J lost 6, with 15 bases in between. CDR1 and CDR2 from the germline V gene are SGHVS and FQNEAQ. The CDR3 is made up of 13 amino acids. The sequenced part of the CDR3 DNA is TGTGCCAGCACTCCGACAGGGAGGAAGACC. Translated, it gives CASTPTGRKT. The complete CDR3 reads CASTPTGRKTQYF.

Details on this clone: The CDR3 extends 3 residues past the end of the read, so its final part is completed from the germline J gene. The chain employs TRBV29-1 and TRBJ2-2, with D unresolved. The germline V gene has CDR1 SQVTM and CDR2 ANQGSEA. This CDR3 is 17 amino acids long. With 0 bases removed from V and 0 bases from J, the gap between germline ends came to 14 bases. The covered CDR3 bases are TGCAGCGTTGAAGATGGTTTCATGGGCGCGAACACCGGGGAG. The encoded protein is CSVEDGFMGANTGE. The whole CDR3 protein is CSVEDGFMGANTGELFF.